These 15 T cell receptor beta chains share one sample of origin, sequenced in a study of vaccination and CD4 T cells after COVID-19. No antigen has been assigned to these receptors. Cultured CD4+ T-cell DNA underwent Oncomine TCR Beta short-read sequencing. TCRdb recomputed calls from the PCR reads with MiXCR, one row per CDR3 protein. The data contain about 14,000 distinct CDR3 sequences, 50% to 55% of them singletons. The treatment was: roughly ten-day PBMC culture with coronavirus spike peptide pools or control peptides (ViraFEST assay). The material sequenced was CD4+ T cells from blood, cultured in vitro. These receptors all stem from a human donor who had recovered from COVID-19.

V is TRBV4-1 and J is TRBJ2-6; a weak D match, TRBD1 (5 bases). Per germline, CDR1 MGHRA and CDR2 YSYEKL. The CDR3 has 19 residues. Trimming pared 1 base from V and 0 bases from J, leaving 16 bases between. This chain's CDR3 is CASSQGLWGRSSGANVLTF. The CDR3 DNA is TGCGCCAGCAGCCAAGGTCTCTGGGGCAGGAGCTCTGGGGCCAACGTCCTGACTTTC.

This clonotype is medium-sized by share. The rearrangement uses TRBV12-3 or TRBV12-4 and TRBJ2-7, with D maybe TRBD1 (6 bases). The CDR3 totals 14 residues. The V and J ends lost 4 bases and 7 bases respectively, with 17 bases between them. As DNA, the CDR3 is TGTGCCAGCAGTTCCTCCGGGACATTGGGAGAGCAGTACTTC. It encodes CASSSSGTLGEQYF.

The J gene is TRBJ1-6, the V gene TRBV11-2; D might be TRBD1 (5 bases). Germline CDR1 is SGHAT and CDR2 is FQNNGV. V was cut by 4 bases and J by 9 bases, with 10 bases left in between. The CDR3 consists of 13 residues. The CDR3 here is CASSSGQGSPLHF. The CDR3 DNA reads TGTGCCAGCAGCTCTGGGCAGGGTTCACCCCTCCACTTT.

This clonotype was observed a few times. V and J are TRBV7-2 and TRBJ2-1; the D gene is possibly TRBD1 (6 bases). V lost 2 bases and J 9 bases, leaving 17 bases between the germline ends. CDR1 and CDR2 from the germline V gene are SGHTA and FQGNSA. There are 15 residues in the CDR3. The CDR3 reads CASSLRAPGESEQFF. The CDR3 DNA sequence: TGTGCCAGCAGCTTACGGGCCCCAGGGGAGAGTGAGCAGTTCTTC. The variable domain in full, with the rest retrieved from reference TRBV7-2 and TRBJ2-1, is GAGVSQSPSNKVTEKGKDVELRCDPISGHTALYWYRQSLGQGLEFLIYFQGNSAPDKSGLPSDRFSAERTGGSVSTLTIQRTQQEDSAVYLCASSLRAPGESEQFFGPGTRLTVL.

The rearrangement joins TRBV6-5 to TRBJ1-5; 9 nucleotides agree with TRBD1. The germline V gene encodes CDR1 MNHEY and CDR2 SVGAGI. V trimming: 2 bases; J trimming: 7 bases; junction bases outside the gene matches: 3. The CDR3 totals 14 residues. CDR3 loop: CASSYDGQGQPQHF. The CDR3 nucleotides are TGTGCCAGCAGTTACGACGGACAGGGGCAGCCCCAGCATTTT.

The J gene is TRBJ1-2, the V gene TRBV28, with D maybe TRBD1 (6 bases). The CDR3 spans 14 residues. Germline assignment: CDR1 MDHEN and CDR2 SYDVKM. The germline V and J ends were trimmed by 1 base and 4 bases, with 10 bases remaining between them. CDR3 nucleotide sequence: TGTGCCAGCAGTTTATTGGGGGCGGGCTATGGCTACACCTTC. Translation gives CASSLLGAGYGYTF.

The chain is built from TRBV29-1 and TRBJ1-2, with 12 bases identical to TRBD1. The germline V gene has CDR1 SQVTM and CDR2 ANQGSEA. The CDR3 has 15 amino acids. Germline trimming cut 6 bases from V and 3 bases from J; bases unmatched to any gene: 8. CDR3 nucleotide sequence: TGCAGCGTCGAGGGACAGGGGGCTATATACTATGGCTACACCTTC. This encodes CSVEGQGAIYYGYTF. The full variable domain, with the rest looked up from reference TRBV29-1 and TRBJ1-2, is SAVISQKPSRDICQRGTSLTIQCQVDSQVTMMFWYRQQPGQSLTLIATANQGSEATYESGFVIDKFPISRPNLTFSTLTVSNMSPEDSSIYLCSVEGQGAIYYGYTFGSGTRLTVV.

The chain combines TRBV12-3 or TRBV12-4 with TRBJ2-7, with 9 bases that match TRBD2. CDR3 length: 15 residues. V was pared by 3 bases and J by 3 bases, with 6 bases of the junction left unmatched. CDR3 in amino acids: CASSLLASGNYEQYF. As DNA, the CDR3 is TGTGCCAGCAGTTTGTTGGCTAGCGGGAACTACGAGCAGTACTTC.

The V gene is TRBV28, the J gene TRBJ2-7; 7 bases align to TRBD2. The germline V gene encodes CDR1 MDHEN and CDR2 SYDVKM. CDR3 length: 15 amino acids. The junction had 10 bases not matched to a gene; V was cut back by 5 bases and J by 3 bases. CDR3 amino acids: CASSMYGGSGYEQYF. As DNA, the CDR3 is TGTGCCAGCAGTATGTATGGCGGGAGCGGCTACGAGCAGTACTTC.

CDR3 sequence reads: CASSFSPGANTGELFF. DNA of the CDR3: TGTGCCAGCAGTTTTTCACCGGGAGCGAACACCGGGGAGCTGTTTTTT. The chain joins TRBV28 to TRBJ2-2, with D tentatively TRBD2 (6 bases). V was shortened by 3 bases and J by 0 bases, with 11 bases between the two germline ends. From germline, CDR1 is MDHEN and CDR2 SYDVKM. The CDR3 is made up of 16 amino acids.

This clonotype was counted only a few times. This chain links TRBV7-9 with TRBJ1-1, with a weak D call TRBD1 (6 bases). CDR1 is SEHNR, CDR2 FQNEAQ, per germline (reference sequence). V lost 3 bases to trimming and J lost 6 bases, with 17 bases between them. CDR3 length: 15 amino acids. CDR3 sequence (DNA): TGTGCCAGCAGCTTCCAACTACAGGGAGGGGCTGAAGCTTTCTTT. Translation: CASSFQLQGGAEAFF.

This clonotype was found a few times. V gene TRBV5-1 combines with J gene TRBJ2-5; a weak D match, TRBD2 (6 bases). Germline V CDR1 and CDR2: SGHRS, YFSETQ. This CDR3 comprises 15 residues. The ends were cut back, 4 bases at V and 5 bases at J, with 18 bases in the middle. The CDR3 loop is CASSARLAGRETQYF. In nucleotides, the CDR3 is TGCGCCAGCAGCGCCCGACTGGCAGGGAGGGAGACCCAGTACTTC.

The V call is TRBV7-2, the J call TRBJ1-2, with a tentative D call TRBD1 (5 bases). The V gene's germline CDR1 is SGHTA and CDR2 FQGNSA. The CDR3 spans 14 residues. Trimming removed 4 bases from V and 0 bases from J, with 9 bases in between. CDR3 nucleotides: TGTGCCAGCAGCTCGGGGGTAGCTAACTATGGCTACACCTTC. Protein sequence: CASSSGVANYGYTF.

This sequence joins TRBV20-1 and TRBJ2-7; tentative D call: TRBD1 (6 bases). The CDR3 has 14 residues. Germline V gene sequence: CDR1 DFQATT, CDR2 SNEGSKA (reference sequence). Trimming removed 3 bases from V and 0 bases from J, with 12 bases in between. The CDR3 DNA follows: TGCAGTGCTAGGGACAGTTCCAGCTCCTACGAGCAGTACTTC. Translating gives CSARDSSSSYEQYF.

V is TRBV19 and J is TRBJ2-5; D may be TRBD2 (6 bases). V lost 5 bases, J lost 5 bases, and 15 bases lay in between. Germline CDR1 reads LNHDA; CDR2 reads SQIVND (reference sequence). The CDR3 is 14 amino acids. Here the CDR3 reads CASSGQGGRETQYF. The CDR3 coding sequence is TGTGCCAGTAGTGGCCAGGGTGGGAGGGAGACCCAGTACTTC.